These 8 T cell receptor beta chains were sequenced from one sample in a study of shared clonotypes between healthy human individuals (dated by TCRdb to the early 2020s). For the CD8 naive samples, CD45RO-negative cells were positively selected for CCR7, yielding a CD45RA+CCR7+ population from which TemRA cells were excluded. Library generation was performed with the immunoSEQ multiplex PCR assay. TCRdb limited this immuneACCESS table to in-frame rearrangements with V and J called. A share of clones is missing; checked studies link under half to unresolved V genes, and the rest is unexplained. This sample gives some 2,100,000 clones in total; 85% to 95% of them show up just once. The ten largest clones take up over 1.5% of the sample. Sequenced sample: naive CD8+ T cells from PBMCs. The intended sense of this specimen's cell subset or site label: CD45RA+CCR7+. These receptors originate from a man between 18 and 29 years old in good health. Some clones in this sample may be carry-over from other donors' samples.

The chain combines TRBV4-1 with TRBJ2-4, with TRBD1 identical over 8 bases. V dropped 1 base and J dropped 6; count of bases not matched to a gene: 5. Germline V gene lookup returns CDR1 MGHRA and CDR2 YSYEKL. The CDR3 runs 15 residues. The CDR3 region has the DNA TGCGCCAGCAGCCAAGCCATGGACAGGGTAAACATTCAGTACTTC. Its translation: CASSQAMDRVNIQYF.

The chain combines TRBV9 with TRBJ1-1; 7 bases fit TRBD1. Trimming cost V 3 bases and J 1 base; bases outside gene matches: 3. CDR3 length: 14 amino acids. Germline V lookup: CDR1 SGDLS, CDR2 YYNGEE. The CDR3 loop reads CASSGDRENTEAFF. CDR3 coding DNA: TGTGCCAGCAGCGGGGACAGAGAGAACACTGAAGCTTTCTTT. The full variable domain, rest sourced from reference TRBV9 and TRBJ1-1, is DSGVTQTPKHLITATGQRVTLRCSPRSGDLSVYWYQQSLDQGLQFLIQYYNGEERAKGNILERFSAQQFPDLHSELNLSSLELGDSALYFCASSGDRENTEAFFGQGTRLTVV.

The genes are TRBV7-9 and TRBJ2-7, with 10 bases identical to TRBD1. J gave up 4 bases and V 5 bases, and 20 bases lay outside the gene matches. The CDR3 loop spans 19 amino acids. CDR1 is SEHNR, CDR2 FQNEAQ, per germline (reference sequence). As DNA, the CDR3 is TGTGCCAGCAGCCTGGGGCGTGGGACCGACAGGGGGCATTGGTACGAGCAGTACTTC. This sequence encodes CASSLGRGTDRGHWYEQYF.

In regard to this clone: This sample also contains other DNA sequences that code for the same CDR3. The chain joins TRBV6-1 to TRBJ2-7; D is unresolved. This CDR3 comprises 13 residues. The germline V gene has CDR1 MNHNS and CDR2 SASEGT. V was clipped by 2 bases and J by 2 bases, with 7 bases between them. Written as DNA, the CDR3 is TGTGCCAGCAGTGAAAACACCGCCTACGAGCAGTACTTC. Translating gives CASSENTAYEQYF.

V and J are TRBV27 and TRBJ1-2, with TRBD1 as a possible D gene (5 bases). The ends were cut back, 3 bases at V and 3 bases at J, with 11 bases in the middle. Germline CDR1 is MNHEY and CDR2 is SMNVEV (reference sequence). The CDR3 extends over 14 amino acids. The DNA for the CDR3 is TGTGCCAGCAGTTTCGTAGGGACGGACTATGGCTACACCTTC. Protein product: CASSFVGTDYGYTF.

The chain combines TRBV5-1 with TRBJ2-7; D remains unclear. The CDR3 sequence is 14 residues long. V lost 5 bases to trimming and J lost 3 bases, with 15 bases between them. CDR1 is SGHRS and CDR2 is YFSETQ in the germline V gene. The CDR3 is CASRDDRGYYEQYF. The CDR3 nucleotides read TGCGCCAGCAGGGATGACCGTGGGTACTACGAGCAGTACTTC.

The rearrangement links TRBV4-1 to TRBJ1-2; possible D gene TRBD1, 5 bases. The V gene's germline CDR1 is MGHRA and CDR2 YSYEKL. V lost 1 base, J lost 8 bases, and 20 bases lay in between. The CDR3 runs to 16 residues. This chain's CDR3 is CASSQVMTGDRLGYTF. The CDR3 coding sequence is TGCGCCAGCAGCCAAGTAATGACTGGGGACCGTCTAGGCTACACCTTC.

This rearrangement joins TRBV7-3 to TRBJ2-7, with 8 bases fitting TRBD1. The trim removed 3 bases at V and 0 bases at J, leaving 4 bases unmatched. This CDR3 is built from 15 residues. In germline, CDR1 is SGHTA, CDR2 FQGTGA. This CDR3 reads CASSFSGGSSYEQYF. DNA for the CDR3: TGTGCCAGCAGCTTTTCAGGGGGCAGCTCCTACGAGCAGTACTTC.